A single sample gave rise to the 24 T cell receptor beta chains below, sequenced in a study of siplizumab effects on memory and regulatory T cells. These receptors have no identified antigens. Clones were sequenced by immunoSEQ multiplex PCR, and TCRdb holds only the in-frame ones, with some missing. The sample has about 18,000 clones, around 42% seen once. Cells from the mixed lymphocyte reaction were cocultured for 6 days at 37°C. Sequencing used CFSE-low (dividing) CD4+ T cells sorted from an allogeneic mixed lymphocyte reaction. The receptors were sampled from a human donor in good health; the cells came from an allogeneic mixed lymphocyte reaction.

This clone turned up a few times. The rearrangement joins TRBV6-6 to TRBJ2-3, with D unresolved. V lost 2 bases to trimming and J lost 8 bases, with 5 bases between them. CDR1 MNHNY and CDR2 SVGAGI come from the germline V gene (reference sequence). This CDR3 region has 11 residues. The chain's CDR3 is CASSYLGTQYF. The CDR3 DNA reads TGTGCCAGCAGTTACCTTGGTACGCAGTATTTT.

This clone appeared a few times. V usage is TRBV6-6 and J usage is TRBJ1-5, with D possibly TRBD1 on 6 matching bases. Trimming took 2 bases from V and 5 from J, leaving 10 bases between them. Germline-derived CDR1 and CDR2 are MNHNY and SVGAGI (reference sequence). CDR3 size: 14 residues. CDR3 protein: CASSYTPGDQPQHF. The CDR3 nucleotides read TGTGCCAGCAGTTACACCCCAGGGGATCAGCCCCAGCATTTT.

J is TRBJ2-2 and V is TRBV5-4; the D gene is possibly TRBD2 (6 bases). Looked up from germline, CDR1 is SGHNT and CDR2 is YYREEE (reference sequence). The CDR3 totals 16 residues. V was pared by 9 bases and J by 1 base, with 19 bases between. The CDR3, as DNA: TGTGCCACCGAACGGGGGAAGGAGGTGAACACCGGGGAGCTGTTTTTT. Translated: CATERGKEVNTGELFF.

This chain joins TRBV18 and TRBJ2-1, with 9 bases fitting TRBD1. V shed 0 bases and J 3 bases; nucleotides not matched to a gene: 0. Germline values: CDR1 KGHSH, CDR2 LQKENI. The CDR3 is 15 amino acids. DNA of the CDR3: TGTGCCAGCTCACCACCGGGACAGGGCTACAATGAGCAGTTCTTC. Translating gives CASSPPGQGYNEQFF.

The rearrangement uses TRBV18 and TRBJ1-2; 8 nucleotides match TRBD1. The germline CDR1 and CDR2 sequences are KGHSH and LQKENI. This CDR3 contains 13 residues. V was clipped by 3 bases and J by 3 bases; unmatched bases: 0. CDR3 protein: CASSPDRDYGYTF. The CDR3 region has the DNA TGTGCCAGCTCACCGGACAGGGACTATGGCTACACCTTC.

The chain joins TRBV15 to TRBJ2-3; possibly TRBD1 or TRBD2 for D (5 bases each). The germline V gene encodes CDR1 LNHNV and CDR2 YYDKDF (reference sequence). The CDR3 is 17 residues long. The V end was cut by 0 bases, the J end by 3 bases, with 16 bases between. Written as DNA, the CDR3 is TGTGCCACCAGCAGAGACGCGACGGGGCCAGGGACAGATACGCAGTATTTT. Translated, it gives CATSRDATGPGTDTQYF.

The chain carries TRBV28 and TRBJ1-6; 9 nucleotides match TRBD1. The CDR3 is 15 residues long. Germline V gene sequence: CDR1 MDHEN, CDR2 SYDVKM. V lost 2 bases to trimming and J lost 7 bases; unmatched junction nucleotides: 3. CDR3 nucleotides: TGTGCCAGCAGTTTAGGGGACAGGGAAAATTCACCCCTCCACTTT. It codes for CASSLGDRENSPLHF.

CDR3 sequence (DNA): TGTGCCAGTAAGGGCAGGGACGAGACCCAGTACTTC. This sequence encodes CASKGRDETQYF. V gene TRBV19 combines with J gene TRBJ2-5; perhaps D is TRBD1 or TRBD2 (5 bases each). This CDR3 contains 12 residues. V was pared by 7 bases and J by 5 bases, with 11 bases between. Looked up from germline, CDR1 is LNHDA and CDR2 is SQIVND (reference sequence).

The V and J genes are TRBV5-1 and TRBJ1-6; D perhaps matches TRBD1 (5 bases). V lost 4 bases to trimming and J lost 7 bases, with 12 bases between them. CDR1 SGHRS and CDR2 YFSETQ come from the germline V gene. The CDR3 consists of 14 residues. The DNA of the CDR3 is TGCGCCAGCAGCCGAGGGGCCGGGAATTCACCCCTCCACTTT. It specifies CASSRGAGNSPLHF.

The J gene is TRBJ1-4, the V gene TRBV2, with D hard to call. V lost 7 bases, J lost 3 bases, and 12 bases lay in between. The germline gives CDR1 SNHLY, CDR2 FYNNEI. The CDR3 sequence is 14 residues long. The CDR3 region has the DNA TGTGCCAGCACCCAGCGTTCGGCTAATGAAAAACTGTTTTTT. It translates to CASTQRSANEKLFF.

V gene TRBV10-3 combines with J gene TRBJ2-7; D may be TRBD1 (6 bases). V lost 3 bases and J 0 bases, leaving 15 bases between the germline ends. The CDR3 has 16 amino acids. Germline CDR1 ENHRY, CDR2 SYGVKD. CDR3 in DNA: TGTGCCATCAGTGATCTCCACCGAGGGGGCTCCTACGAGCAGTACTTC. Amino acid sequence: CAISDLHRGGSYEQYF.

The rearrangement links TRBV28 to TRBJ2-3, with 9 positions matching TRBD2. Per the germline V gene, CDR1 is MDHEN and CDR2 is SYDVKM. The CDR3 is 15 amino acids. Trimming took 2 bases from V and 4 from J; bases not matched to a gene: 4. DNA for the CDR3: TGTGCCAGCAGTTTAGCGGGGGGGCTCTCAGATACGCAGTATTTT. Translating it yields CASSLAGGLSDTQYF.

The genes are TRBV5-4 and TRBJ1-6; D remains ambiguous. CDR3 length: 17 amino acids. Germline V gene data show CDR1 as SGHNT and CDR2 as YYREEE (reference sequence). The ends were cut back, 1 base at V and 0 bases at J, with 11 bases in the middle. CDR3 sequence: CASSLRSLSSYNSPLHF. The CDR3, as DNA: TGTGCCAGCAGCTTGAGGAGCCTAAGCTCCTATAATTCACCCCTCCACTTT. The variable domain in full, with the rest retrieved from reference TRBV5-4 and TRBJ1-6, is ETGVTQSPTHLIKTRGQQVTLRCSSQSGHNTVSWYQQALGQGPQFIFQYYREEENGRGNFPPRFSGLQFPNYSSELNVNALELDDSALYLCASSLRSLSSYNSPLHFGNGTRLTVT.

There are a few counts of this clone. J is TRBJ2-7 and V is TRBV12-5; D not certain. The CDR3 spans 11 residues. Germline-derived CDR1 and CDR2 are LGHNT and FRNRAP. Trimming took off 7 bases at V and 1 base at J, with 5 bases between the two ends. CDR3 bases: TGTGCTAGTGTCATTTCCTACGAGCAGTACTTC. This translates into CASVISYEQYF.

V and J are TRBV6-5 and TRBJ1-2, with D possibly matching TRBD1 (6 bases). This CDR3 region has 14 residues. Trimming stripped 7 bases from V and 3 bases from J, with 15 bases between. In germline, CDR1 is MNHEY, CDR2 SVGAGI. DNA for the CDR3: TGTGCCAGCATGGATTCAGGGGTGGACTATGGCTACACCTTC. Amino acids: CASMDSGVDYGYTF.

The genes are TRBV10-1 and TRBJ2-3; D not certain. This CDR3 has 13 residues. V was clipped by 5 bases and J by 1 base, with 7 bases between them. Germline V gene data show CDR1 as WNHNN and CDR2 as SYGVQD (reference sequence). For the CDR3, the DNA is TGCGCCAGCAGTAGCCTAGGCACAGATACGCAGTATTTT. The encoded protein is CASSSLGTDTQYF.

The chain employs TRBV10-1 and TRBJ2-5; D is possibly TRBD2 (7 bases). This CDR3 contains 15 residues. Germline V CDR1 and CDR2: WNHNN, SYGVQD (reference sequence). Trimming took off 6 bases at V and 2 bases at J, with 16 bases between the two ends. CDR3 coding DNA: TGCGCCAGCAGCTCTGGGGGGGCATCTCAAGAGACCCAGTACTTC. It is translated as CASSSGGASQETQYF.

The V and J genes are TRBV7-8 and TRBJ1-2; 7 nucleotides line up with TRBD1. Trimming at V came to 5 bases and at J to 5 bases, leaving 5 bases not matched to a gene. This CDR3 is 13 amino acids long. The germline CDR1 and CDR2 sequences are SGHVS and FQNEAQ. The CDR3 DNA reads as TGTGCCAGCAGCACCGGGACAGATTATGGCTACACCTTC. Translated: CASSTGTDYGYTF.

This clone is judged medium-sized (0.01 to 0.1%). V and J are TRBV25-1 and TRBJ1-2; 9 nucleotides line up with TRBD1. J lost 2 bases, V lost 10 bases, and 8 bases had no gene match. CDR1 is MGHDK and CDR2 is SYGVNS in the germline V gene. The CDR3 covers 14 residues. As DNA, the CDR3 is TGTGCCAACCACCGGGACAGGGAGAACTATGGCTACACCTTC. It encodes CANHRDRENYGYTF.

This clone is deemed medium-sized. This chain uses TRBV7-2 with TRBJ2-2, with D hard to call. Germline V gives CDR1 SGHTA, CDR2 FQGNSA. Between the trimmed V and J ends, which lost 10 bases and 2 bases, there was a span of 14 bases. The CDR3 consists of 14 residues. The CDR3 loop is CANHRVLNTGELFF. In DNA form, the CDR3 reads TGTGCCAACCACCGGGTCCTCAACACCGGGGAGCTGTTTTTT. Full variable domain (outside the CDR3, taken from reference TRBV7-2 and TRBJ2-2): GAGVSQSPSNKVTEKGKDVELRCDPISGHTALYWYRQSLGQGLEFLIYFQGNSAPDKSGLPSDRFSAERTGGSVSTLTIQRTQQEDSAVYLCANHRVLNTGELFFGEGSRLTVL.

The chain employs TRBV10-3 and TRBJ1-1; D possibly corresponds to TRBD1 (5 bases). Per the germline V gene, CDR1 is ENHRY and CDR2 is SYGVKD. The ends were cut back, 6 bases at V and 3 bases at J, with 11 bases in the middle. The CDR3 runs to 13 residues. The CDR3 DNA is TGTGCCATCAGCAGGGAAATGGACACTGAAGCTTTCTTT. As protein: CAISREMDTEAFF.

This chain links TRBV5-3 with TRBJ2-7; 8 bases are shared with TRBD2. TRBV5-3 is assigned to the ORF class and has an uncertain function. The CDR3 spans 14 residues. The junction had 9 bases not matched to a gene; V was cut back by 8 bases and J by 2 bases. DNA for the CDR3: TGTGCCAGCGGGAGCGGGGGCCAAACCTACGAGCAGTACTTC. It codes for CASGSGGQTYEQYF.

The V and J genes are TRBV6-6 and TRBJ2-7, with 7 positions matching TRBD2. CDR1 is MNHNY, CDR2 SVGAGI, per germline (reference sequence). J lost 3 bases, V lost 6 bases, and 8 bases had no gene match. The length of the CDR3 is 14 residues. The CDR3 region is CASSPGGTHYEQYF. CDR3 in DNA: TGTGCCAGCAGCCCCGGGGGGACTCACTACGAGCAGTACTTC.

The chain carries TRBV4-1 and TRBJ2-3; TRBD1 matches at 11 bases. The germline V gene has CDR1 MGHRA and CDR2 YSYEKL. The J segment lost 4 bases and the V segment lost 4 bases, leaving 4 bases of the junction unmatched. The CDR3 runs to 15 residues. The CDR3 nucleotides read TGCGCCAGCAGCCGGACAGGGGGCGCGGCAGATACGCAGTATTTT. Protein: CASSRTGGAADTQYF.